This TCR beta chain was profiled in a study of cytomegalovirus exposure and HLA in healthy donors. Study results and limitations: A list of around 160 TCR beta chains associated with cytomegalovirus was given.

From germline, CDR1 is SEHNR and CDR2 FQNEAQ (reference sequence). Trimming at V came to 5 bases and at J to 3 bases, leaving 12 bases not matched to a gene. The CDR3 consists of 17 residues. Using immunoSEQ multiplex PCR, the repertoire was profiled, and TCRdb retains in-frame clones only, with some absent. The sample shows about 200,000 clones, more than 65% of them seen only once. Note on this clone: The antigen is not known.

The donors were members of the validation cohort comprising 100 to 150 subjects, separate from the approximately 700-subject first cohort. The genes are TRBV7-9 and TRBJ2-7, with 11 bases lining up with TRBD2. Sequencing was performed on PBMCs. The source of this sequence is a young woman in good health and CMV-seropositive. The CDR3 loop reads CASSPGLAGKTYYEQYF. The CDR3 bases are TGTGCCAGCAGCCCCGGACTAGCGGGCAAGACATACTACGAGCAGTACTTC.